These T cell receptor beta chains were read from a single sample in a study of cytomegalovirus exposure and HLA in healthy donors. Using immunoSEQ multiplex PCR, the repertoire was profiled, and TCRdb retains in-frame clones only, with some absent. The sample lists a few hundred thousand clones; roughly 90% were seen once. The sequencing input was PBMCs. The source of these receptors is a man aged 18 to 30 in good health and CMV-seropositive. The CDR3 runs from the conserved cysteine through the conserved F or W. D genes are given only for firm matches. A row's size may be missing; if present it is once, few, many or a size class.

D gene	clone size	CDR3 length	V gene	J gene	CDR3 protein	CDR3 DNA
.	few	13	TRBV18	TRBJ1-5	CASGAGDNQPQHF	TGTGCCAGCGGGGCGGGGGACAATCAGCCCCAGCATTTT
TRBD2	few	13	TRBV6-1	TRBJ2-7	CASSDGLAGALDF	TGTGCCAGCAGTGACGGGCTAGCGGGAGCCCTAGACTTC
TRBD2	.	19	TRBV27	TRBJ2-3	CASSFATITSGTHTDTQYF	TGTGCCAGCAGTTTCGCCACGATCACTAGCGGAACTCACACAGATACGCAGTATTTT
.	.	15	TRBV7-8	TRBJ2-1	CASSLPRRARDEQFF	TGTGCCAGCAGCTTACCTCGCAGGGCAAGGGATGAGCAGTTCTTC
TRBD1	.	15	TRBV15	TRBJ1-1	CATSPGTGESTEAFF	TGTGCCACCAGCCCCGGGACAGGGGAGAGCACTGAAGCTTTCTTT
TRBD2	few	15	TRBV19	TRBJ2-7	CASSASGSFSYEQYF	TGTGCCAGTAGTGCTAGCGGGAGTTTCTCCTACGAGCAGTACTTC
.	.	14	TRBV4-2	TRBJ1-1	CASSQRIGGTEAFF	TGTGCCAGCAGCCAGAGAATCGGGGGGACTGAAGCTTTCTTT
TRBD2	.	16	TRBV29-1	TRBJ2-7	CSVRVGREGRSYEQYF	TGCAGCGTTCGGGTGGGCCGGGAGGGCCGCTCCTACGAGCAGTACTTC
TRBD1	.	15	TRBV27	TRBJ1-2	CASSLREQGGYGYTF	TGTGCCAGCAGTTTAAGAGAACAGGGGGGGTATGGCTACACCTTC
.	few	11	TRBV18	TRBJ2-7	CASSRGYEQYF	TGTGCCAGCTCTCGGGGTTACGAGCAGTACTTC
.	.	13	TRBV6-5	TRBJ1-4	CASSSRGFGELFF	TGTGCCAGCAGTTCTAGGGGCTTCGGGGAACTGTTTTTT
.	.	15	TRBV5-1	TRBJ1-1	CASSSAAWKNTEAFF	TGCGCCAGCAGCTCCGCCGCCTGGAAGAACACTGAAGCTTTCTTT
TRBD1	.	15	TRBV28	TRBJ1-5	CASSARTGGNQPQHF	TGTGCCAGCAGTGCGAGGACAGGGGGCAATCAGCCCCAGCATTTT
TRBD1	.	14	TRBV6-6	TRBJ2-7	CASSSGTGGPEQYF	TGTGCCAGCAGCTCCGGGACAGGGGGACCCGAGCAGTACTTC
TRBD2	few	17	TRBV19	TRBJ2-3	CASSDRASGRAPDTQYF	TGTGCCAGTAGTGACCGCGCTAGCGGGAGGGCCCCAGATACGCAGTATTTT
.	.	14	TRBV5-4	TRBJ2-1	CASSLEDRGSEQFF	TGTGCCAGCAGCTTGGAGGACAGAGGGAGTGAGCAGTTCTTC
TRBD1	.	15	TRBV15	TRBJ2-2	CATSRGDRATGELFF	TGTGCCACCAGCAGAGGCGACAGGGCTACCGGGGAGCTGTTTTTT
.	.	14	TRBV6-5	TRBJ2-7	CASSPQGISYEQYF	TGTGCCAGCTCGCCCCAAGGGATTTCCTACGAGCAGTACTTC
TRBD1	.	16	TRBV4-1	TRBJ2-7	CASSQDRTGPKVGQYF	TGCGCCAGCAGCCAAGATCGGACAGGCCCCAAGGTGGGGCAGTACTTC
TRBD2	.	15	TRBV5-4	TRBJ2-1	CASSLITSGSHEQFF	TGTGCCAGCAGCTTGATAACTAGCGGGAGCCATGAGCAGTTCTTC
.	.	14	TRBV19	TRBJ2-2	CATAGQPNTGELFF	TGTGCCACCGCGGGACAGCCGAACACCGGGGAGCTGTTTTTT
TRBD2	once	16	TRBV27	TRBJ2-1	CASSLFGGRGSNEQFF	TGTGCCAGCAGTTTATTTGGCGGGAGGGGTAGCAATGAGCAGTTCTTC
TRBD2	.	14	TRBV6-5	TRBJ2-1	CASSRTSGDNEQFF	TGTGCCAGCAGTCGGACTAGCGGGGACAATGAGCAGTTCTTC
.	.	13	TRBV4-1	TRBJ2-3	CASGGRGGDTQYF	TGCGCCAGCGGGGGTCGTGGGGGCGATACGCAGTATTTT
.	.	16	TRBV2	TRBJ2-3	CASSVGTLTSTDTQYF	TGTGCCAGCTCGGTCGGGACTCTAACTAGCACAGATACGCAGTATTTT
.	.	14	TRBV30	TRBJ2-7	CAWSDSQSSYEQYF	TGTGCCTGGAGTGACAGTCAAAGCTCCTACGAGCAGTACTTC
TRBD1	.	13	TRBV6-1	TRBJ2-4	CASSATGGNIQYF	TGTGCCAGCAGTGCGACAGGGGGGAACATTCAGTACTTC
.	.	12	TRBV30	TRBJ1-1	CAWSVQLAEAFF	TGTGCCTGGAGTGTACAATTGGCTGAAGCTTTCTTT
.	.	15	TRBV6-1	TRBJ1-5	CASSGLSGIGQPQHF	TGTGCCAGCAGCGGACTTTCAGGGATCGGTCAGCCCCAGCATTTT